This entry features one T cell receptor (beta chain) sequence. The CDR3 has 15 residues. Between the trimmed V and J ends, which lost 4 bases and 5 bases, there was a span of 17 bases. Germline V lookup: CDR1 MNHEY, CDR2 SVGAGI. This entry comes from a study of somatic mutations in cytotoxic T cells in rheumatoid arthritis. Here immunoSEQ multiplex PCR was the method, and the copy in TCRdb shows in-frame clones only, minus some. This table has around 16,000 clones, 70% to 80% appearing once. Each population, CD4+ and CD8+ cells, was isolated by positive magnetic bead selection and checked for purity by flow cytometry.

The chain joins TRBV6-5 to TRBJ1-1; D not resolved. The receptor's source is an adult with rheumatoid arthritis. Input material: CD8+ T cells sorted from blood. The CDR3 DNA follows: TGTGCCAGCAGTTGGGGAGGAAAGGGCGGGACTGAAGCTTTCTTT. This translates into CASSWGGKGGTEAFF.